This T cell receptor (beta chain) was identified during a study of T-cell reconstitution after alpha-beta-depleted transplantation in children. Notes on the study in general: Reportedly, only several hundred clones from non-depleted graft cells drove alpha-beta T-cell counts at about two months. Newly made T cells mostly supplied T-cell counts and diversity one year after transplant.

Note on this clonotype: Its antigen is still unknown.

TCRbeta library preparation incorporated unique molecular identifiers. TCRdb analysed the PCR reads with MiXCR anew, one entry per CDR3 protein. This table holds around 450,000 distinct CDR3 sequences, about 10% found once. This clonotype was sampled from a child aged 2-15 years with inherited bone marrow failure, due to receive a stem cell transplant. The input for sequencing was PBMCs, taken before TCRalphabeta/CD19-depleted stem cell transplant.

Written as DNA, the CDR3 is TGCGCCAGCAGCTTACGAATGGAGGAGACCCAGTACTTC. This codes for CASSLRMEETQYF. The chain combines TRBV5-1 with TRBJ2-5; D is undetermined. Per germline, CDR1 SGHRS and CDR2 YFSETQ. Trimming left V 2 bases short and J 5 bases short, with 10 bases between. This CDR3 contains 13 residues.